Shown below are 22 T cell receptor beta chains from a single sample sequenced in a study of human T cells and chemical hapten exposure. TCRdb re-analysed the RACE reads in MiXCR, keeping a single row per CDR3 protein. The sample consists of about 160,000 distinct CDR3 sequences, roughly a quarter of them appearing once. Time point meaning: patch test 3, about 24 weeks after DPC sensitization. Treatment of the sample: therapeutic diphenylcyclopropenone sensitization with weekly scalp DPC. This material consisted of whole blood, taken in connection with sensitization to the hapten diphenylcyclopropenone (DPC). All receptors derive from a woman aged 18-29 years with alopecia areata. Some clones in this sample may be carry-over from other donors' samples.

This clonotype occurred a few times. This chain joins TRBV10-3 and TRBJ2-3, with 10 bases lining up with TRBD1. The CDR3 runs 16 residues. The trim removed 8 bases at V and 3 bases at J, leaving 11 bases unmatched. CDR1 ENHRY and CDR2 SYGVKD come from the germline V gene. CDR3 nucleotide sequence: TGTGCCATCTCGACTTCGCCGGGACAGGGGACAGATACGCAGTATTTT. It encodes CAISTSPGQGTDTQYF.

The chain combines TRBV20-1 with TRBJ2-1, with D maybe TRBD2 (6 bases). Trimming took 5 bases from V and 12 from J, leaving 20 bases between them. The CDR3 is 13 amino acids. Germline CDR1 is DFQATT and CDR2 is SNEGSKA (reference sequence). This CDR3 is CSAHRAGPKGQFF. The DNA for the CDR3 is TGCAGTGCTCACCGGGCGGGGCCAAAAGGGCAGTTCTTC.

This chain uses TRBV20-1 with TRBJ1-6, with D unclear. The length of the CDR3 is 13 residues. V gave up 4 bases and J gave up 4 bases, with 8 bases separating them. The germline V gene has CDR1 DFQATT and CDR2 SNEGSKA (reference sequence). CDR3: CSAKREYNSPLHF. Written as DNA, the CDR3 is TGCAGTGCTAAGAGGGAATATAATTCACCCCTCCACTTT.

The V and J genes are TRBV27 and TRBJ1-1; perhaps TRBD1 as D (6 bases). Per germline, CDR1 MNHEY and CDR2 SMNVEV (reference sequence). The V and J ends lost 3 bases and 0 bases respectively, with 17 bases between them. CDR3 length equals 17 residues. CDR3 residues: CASSFAPQGALNTEAFF. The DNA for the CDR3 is TGTGCCAGCAGTTTTGCCCCACAGGGCGCACTGAACACTGAAGCTTTCTTT.

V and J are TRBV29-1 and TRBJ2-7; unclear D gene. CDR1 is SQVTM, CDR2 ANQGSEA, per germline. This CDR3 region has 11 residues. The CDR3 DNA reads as TGCAGTCCCCGGAGCCTAACCGAGCAGTACTTC. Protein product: CSPRSLTEQYF.

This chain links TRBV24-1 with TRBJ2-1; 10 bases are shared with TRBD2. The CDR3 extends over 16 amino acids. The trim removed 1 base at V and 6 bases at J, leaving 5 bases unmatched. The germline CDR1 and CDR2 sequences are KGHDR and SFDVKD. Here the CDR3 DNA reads TGTGCCACCAGTGATTTTTCTAGCGGGGGCTCCAATGAGCAGTTCTTC. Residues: CATSDFSSGGSNEQFF.

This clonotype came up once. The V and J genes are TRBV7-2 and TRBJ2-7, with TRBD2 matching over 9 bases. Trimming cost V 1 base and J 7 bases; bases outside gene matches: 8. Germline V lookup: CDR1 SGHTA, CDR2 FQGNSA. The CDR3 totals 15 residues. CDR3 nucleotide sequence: TGTGCCAGCAGCTTAGGGGGCGGGAGGGCCTCGGAGCAGTACTTC. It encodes CASSLGGGRASEQYF.

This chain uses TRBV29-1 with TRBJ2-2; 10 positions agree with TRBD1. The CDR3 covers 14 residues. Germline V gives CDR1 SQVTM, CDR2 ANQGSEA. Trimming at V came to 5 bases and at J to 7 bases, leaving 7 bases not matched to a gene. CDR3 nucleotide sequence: TGCAGCGTTTCCACCGGGACAGGGGACGGGGAGCTGTTTTTT. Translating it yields CSVSTGTGDGELFF.

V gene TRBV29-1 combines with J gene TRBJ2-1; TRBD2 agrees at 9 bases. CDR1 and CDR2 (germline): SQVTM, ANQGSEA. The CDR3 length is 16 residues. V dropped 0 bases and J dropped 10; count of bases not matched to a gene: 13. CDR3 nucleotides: TGCAGCGTTGAAGATGGATCGCTAGCGGGGTTTACCGAGCAGTTCTTC. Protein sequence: CSVEDGSLAGFTEQFF.

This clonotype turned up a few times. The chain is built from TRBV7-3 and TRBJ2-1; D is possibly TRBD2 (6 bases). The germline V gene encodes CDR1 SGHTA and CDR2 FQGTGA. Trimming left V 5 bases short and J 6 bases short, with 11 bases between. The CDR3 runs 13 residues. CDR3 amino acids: CASSVSGLNEQFF. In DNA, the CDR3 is TGTGCCAGCAGCGTTAGCGGCCTCAATGAGCAGTTCTTC.

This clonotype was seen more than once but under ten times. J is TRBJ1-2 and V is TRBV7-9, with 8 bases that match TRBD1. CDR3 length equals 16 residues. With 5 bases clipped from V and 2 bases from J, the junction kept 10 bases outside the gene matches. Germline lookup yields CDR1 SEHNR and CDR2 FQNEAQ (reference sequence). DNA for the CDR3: TGTGCCAGCAGCCCGTTTAAGGGACAGGAGAACTATGGCTACACCTTC. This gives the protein CASSPFKGQENYGYTF.

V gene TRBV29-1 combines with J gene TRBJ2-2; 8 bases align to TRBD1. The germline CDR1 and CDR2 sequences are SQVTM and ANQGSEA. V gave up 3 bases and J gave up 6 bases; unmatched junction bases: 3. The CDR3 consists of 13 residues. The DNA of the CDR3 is TGCAGCGTTGATCAGGGGGCCCCCGGGGAGCTGTTTTTT. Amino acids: CSVDQGAPGELFF.

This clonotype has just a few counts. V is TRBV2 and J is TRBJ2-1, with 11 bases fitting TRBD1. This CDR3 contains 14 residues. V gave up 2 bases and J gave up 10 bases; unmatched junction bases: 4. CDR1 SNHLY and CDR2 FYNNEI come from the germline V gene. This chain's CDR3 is CASSERTGGSEQFF. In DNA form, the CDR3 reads TGTGCCAGCAGTGAAAGGACAGGGGGCAGCGAGCAGTTCTTC.

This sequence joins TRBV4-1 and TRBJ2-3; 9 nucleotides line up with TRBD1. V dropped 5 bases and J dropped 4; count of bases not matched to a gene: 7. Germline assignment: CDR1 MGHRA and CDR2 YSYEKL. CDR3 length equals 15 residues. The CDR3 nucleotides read TGCGCCAGCAGCAAACAGGACAGGGGCGCAGATACGCAGTATTTT. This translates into CASSKQDRGADTQYF.

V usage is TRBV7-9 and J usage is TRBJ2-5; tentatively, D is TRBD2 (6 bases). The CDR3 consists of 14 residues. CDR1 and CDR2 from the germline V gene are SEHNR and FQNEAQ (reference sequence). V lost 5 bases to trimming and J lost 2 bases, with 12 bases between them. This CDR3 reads CASSGDLLQETQYF. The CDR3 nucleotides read TGTGCCAGCAGCGGGGACTTACTACAAGAGACCCAGTACTTC.

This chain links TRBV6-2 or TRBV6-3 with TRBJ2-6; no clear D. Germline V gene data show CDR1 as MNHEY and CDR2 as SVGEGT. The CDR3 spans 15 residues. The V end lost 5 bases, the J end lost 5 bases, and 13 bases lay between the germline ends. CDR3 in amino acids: CASSPGGTRANVLTF. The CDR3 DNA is TGTGCCAGCAGTCCCGGTGGCACTAGGGCCAACGTCCTGACTTTC.

CDR3 nucleotide sequence: TGTGCCAGCAGCTTACAACCCGGGACAACTGAAGCTTTCTTT. Its translation is CASSLQPGTTEAFF. The rearrangement links TRBV7-2 to TRBJ1-1; TRBD1 might be the D (6 bases). V dropped 2 bases and J dropped 5 bases, with 12 bases sitting between them. The CDR3 contains 14 residues. From germline, CDR1 is SGHTA and CDR2 FQGNSA. The variable domain in full, with the rest retrieved from reference TRBV7-2 and TRBJ1-1, is GAGVSQSPSNKVTEKGKDVELRCDPISGHTALYWYRQSLGQGLEFLIYFQGNSAPDKSGLPSDRFSAERTGGSVSTLTIQRTQQEDSAVYLCASSLQPGTTEAFFGQGTRLTVV.

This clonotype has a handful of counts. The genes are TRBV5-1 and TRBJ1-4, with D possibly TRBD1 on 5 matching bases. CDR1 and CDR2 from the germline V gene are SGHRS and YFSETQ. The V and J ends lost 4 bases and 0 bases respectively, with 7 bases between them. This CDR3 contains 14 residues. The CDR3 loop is CASSPTATNEKLFF. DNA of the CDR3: TGCGCCAGCAGCCCGACAGCAACTAATGAAAAACTGTTTTTT.

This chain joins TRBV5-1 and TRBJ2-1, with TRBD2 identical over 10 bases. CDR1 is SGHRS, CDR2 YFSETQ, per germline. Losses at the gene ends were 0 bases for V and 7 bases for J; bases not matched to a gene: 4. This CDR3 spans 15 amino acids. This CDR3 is CASSLVGTSENEQFF. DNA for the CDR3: TGCGCCAGCAGCTTGGTTGGGACTAGCGAAAATGAGCAGTTCTTC.

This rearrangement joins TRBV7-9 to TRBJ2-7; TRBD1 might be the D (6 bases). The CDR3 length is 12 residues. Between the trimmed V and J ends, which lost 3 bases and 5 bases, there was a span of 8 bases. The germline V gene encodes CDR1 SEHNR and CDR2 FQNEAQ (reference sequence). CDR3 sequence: CASSFSGDEQYF. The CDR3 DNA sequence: TGTGCCAGCAGCTTTTCAGGGGACGAGCAGTACTTC. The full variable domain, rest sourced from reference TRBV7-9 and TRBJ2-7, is DTGVSQNPRHKITKRGQNVTFRCDPISEHNRLYWYRQTLGQGPEFLTYFQNEAQLEKSRLLSDRFSAERPKGSFSTLEIQRTEQGDSAMYLCASSFSGDEQYFGPGTRLTVT.

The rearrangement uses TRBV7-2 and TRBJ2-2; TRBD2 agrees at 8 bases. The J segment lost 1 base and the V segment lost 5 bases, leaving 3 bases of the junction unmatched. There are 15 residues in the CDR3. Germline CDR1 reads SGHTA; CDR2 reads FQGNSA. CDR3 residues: CASSPGGGNTGELFF. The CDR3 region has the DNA TGTGCCAGCAGCCCCGGGGGGGGGAACACCGGGGAGCTGTTTTTT.

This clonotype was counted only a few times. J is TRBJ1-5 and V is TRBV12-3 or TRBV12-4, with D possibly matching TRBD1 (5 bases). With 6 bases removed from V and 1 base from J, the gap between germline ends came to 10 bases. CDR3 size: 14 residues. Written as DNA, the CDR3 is TGTGCCAGCAGGTTCGGGGGGAGCAATCAGCCCCAGCATTTT. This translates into CASRFGGSNQPQHF.